The source of this T cell receptor (beta chain) is a study of CD8+ T cells in alopecia areata. Study results and caveats: Across lesional scalp, and particularly alopecia totalis/universalis, clonality surpassed that of normal scalp.

The authors extracted RNA and reverse transcribed it into cDNA as the sequencing template. Method: immunoSEQ multiplex PCR; TCRdb's copy keeps in-frame clones and lacks some. This sample has 160,000 or so clones; less than 80% occur once, and the top ten carry roughly an eighth. To note about this clone: Its antigen remains unidentified.

The J segment lost 4 bases and the V segment lost 6 bases, leaving 9 bases of the junction unmatched. Germline CDR1 MGHDK, CDR2 SYGVNS. This CDR3 comprises 15 residues. The sequences come from CD8+ T cells sorted from blood, collected at week 0. J is TRBJ2-3 and V is TRBV25-1, with 8 bases fitting TRBD1. The source is a human donor with alopecia areata. CDR3 loop: CASRPKRTGPDTQYF. In nucleotides, the CDR3 is TGTGCCAGCAGACCTAAAAGGACAGGGCCAGATACGCAGTATTTT. The full variable domain, its missing parts supplied by reference TRBV25-1 and TRBJ2-3, is EADIYQTPRYLVIGTGKKITLECSQTMGHDKMYWYQQDPGMELHLIHYSYGVNSTEKGDLSSESTVSRIRTEHFPLTLESARPSHTSQYLCASRPKRTGPDTQYFGPGTRLTVL.